This record concerns one T cell receptor (beta chain) sequence. This specimen comes from a study of blood T cells in healthy people across ages. Primers used in a second PCR of roughly 6 to 11 cycles were a sample-barcoded 5' primer and a J-beta primer mix. TCRdb redid the calling of the 5' RACE reads with MiXCR, one entry per CDR3 protein. The repertoire holds approximately 1.5 million distinct CDR3 sequences, with roughly 43% as singletons. The CDR3 sequence is 13 residues long. V lost 10 bases and J lost 4; bases outside the gene matches: 8. Germline V gives CDR1 KGHDR, CDR2 SFDVKD. This sequence joins TRBV24-1 and TRBJ2-5, with 7 bases that match TRBD1. The sequence derives from a woman aged 18 to 35 in good health. The specimen sequenced was blood. CDR3: CATQDRVVETQYF. CDR3 DNA sequence: TGTGCCACTCAAGACAGGGTCGTAGAGACCCAGTACTTC.